This record looks at one T cell receptor (beta chain) sequence and its context. The antigen is not known. Template switching, a step in the protocol, added a universal primer site, and cDNA carried unique molecular identifiers. One entry per CDR3 protein results from TCRdb running MiXCR on the 5' RACE reads. The sample contains fewer than 650,000 distinct CDR3 sequences, more than 9% of which appear only once. This sample was included in a study of identical twins. The study, taken as a whole, reports: Twin sharing of out-of-frame TCR alpha was underestimated by models in monozygotic pairs. Donors were not followed over many years; analysis was cross-sectional. Invariant T cells like MAIT and iNKT could partly confound the zero-insertion analyses.

V was pared by 7 bases and J by 1 base, with 10 bases between. The CDR3 length is 13 residues. The germline CDR1 and CDR2 sequences are MDHEN and SYDVKM. These same data were also listed under a study on yellow fever vaccine responses in identical twins.

The chain has TRBV28 and TRBJ2-5, with D perhaps TRBD1 (5 bases). The sample was PBMCs. This TCR came from a woman in her late teens or twenties in good health. CDR3: CASNWGLQETQYF. The CDR3, as DNA: TGTGCCAGCAATTGGGGCCTCCAAGAGACCCAGTACTTC.